This T cell receptor (beta chain) came from a study of blood T cell repertoires in COVID-19. TCRdb's copy holds only in-frame clones and misses some; the assay was immunoSEQ multiplex PCR. The sample has about 250,000 clones, about 80% seen once. Germline values: CDR1 SNHLY, CDR2 FYNNEI. V dropped 9 bases and J dropped 2; count of bases not matched to a gene: 12. The CDR3 contains 16 residues. This clone was detected only once. The source is a man older than 75 with acute or convalescent COVID-19. The material sequenced was peripheral blood. This rearrangement joins TRBV2 to TRBJ2-3; 9 bases are a match to TRBD2. CDR3 protein: CARTYGGGAYTDTQYF. The CDR3 DNA sequence: TGTGCCAGGACGTATGGCGGGGGGGCCTACACAGATACGCAGTATTTT.